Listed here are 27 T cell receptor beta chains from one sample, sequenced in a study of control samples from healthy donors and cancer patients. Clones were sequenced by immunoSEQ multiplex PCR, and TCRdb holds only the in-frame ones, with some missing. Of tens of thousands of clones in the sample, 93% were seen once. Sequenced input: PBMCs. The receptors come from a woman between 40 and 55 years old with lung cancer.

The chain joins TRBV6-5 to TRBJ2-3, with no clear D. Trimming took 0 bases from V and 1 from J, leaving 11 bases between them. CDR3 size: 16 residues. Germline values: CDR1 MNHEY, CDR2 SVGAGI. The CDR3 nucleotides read TGTGCCAGCAGTTACTCATCTCTGATCGGCACAGATACGCAGTATTTT. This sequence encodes CASSYSSLIGTDTQYF.

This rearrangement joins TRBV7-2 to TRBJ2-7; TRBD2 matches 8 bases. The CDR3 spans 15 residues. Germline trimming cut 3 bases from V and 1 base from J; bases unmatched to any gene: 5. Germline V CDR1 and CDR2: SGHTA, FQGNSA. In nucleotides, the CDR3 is TGTGCCAGCAGCTTGTCTCCGGGGGGGTCCTACGAGCAGTACTTC. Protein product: CASSLSPGGSYEQYF.

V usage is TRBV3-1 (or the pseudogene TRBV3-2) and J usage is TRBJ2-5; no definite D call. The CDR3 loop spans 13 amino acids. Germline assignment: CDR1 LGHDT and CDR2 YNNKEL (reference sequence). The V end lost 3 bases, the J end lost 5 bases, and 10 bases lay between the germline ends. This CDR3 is CASSQGDGETQYF. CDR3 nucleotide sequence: TGTGCCAGCAGCCAGGGTGATGGGGAGACCCAGTACTTC.

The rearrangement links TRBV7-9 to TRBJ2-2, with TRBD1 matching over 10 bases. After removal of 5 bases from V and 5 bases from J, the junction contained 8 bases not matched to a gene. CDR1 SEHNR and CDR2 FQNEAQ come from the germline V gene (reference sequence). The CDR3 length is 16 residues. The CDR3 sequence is CASSRTGTGVTGELFF. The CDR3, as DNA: TGTGCCAGCAGCCGTACCGGGACAGGGGTTACCGGGGAGCTGTTTTTT. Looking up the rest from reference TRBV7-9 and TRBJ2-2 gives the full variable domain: DTGVSQNPRHKITKRGQNVTFRCDPISEHNRLYWYRQTLGQGPEFLTYFQNEAQLEKSRLLSDRFSAERPKGSFSTLEIQRTEQGDSAMYLCASSRTGTGVTGELFFGEGSRLTVL.

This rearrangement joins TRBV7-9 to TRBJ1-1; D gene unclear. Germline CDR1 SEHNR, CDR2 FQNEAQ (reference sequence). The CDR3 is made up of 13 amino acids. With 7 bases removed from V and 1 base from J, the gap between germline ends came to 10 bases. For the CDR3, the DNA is TGTGCCAGCACCCTAAGTCCGAACACTGAAGCTTTCTTT. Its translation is CASTLSPNTEAFF.

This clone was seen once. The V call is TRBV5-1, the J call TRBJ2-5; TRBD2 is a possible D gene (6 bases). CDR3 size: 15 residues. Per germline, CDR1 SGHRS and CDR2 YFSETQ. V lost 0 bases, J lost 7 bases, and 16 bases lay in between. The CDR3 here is CASSLATTPRGTQYF. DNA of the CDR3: TGCGCCAGCAGCTTGGCCACAACCCCGCGGGGGACCCAGTACTTC.

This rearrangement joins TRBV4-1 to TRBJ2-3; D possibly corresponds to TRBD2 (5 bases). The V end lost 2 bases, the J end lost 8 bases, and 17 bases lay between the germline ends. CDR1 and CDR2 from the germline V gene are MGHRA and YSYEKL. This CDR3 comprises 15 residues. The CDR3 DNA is TGCGCCAGCAGCCAACCAACCAGTGGGAGAGGTACGCAGTATTTT. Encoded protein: CASSQPTSGRGTQYF.

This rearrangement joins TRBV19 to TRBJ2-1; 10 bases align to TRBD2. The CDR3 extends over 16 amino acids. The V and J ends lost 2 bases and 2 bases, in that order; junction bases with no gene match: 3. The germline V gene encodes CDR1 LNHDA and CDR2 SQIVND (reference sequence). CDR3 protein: CASSITLAGAYNEQFF. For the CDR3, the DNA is TGTGCCAGTAGTATAACGCTAGCGGGGGCCTACAATGAGCAGTTCTTC.

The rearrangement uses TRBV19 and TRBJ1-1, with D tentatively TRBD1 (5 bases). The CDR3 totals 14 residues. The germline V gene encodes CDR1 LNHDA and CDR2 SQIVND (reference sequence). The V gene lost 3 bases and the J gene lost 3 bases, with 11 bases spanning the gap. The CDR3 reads CASSMSGKDTEAFF. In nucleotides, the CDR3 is TGTGCCAGTAGTATGTCAGGGAAAGACACTGAAGCTTTCTTT.

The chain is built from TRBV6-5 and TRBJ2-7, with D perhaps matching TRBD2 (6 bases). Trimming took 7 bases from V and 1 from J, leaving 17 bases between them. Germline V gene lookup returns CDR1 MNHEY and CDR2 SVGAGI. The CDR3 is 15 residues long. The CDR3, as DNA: TGTGCCAGCACCCACCGGGACTCACCATCCTACGAGCAGTACTTC. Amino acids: CASTHRDSPSYEQYF.

In DNA form, the CDR3 reads TGTGCCAGCAGCTCTGCCGGGACAGGGGACAGCAATCAGCCCCAGCATTTT. This translates into CASSSAGTGDSNQPQHF. V gene TRBV5-7 combines with J gene TRBJ1-5, with TRBD1 matching over 10 bases. TRBV5-7 is labeled an ORF, and its function is uncertain. The V and J ends lost 3 bases and 1 base, in that order; junction bases with no gene match: 7. This CDR3 is 17 amino acids long.

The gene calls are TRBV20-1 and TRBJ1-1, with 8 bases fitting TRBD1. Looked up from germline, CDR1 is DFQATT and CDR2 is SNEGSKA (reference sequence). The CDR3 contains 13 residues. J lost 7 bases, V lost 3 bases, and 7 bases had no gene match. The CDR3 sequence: CSASETGAHEAFF. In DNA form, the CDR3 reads TGCAGTGCTAGTGAGACAGGGGCGCATGAAGCTTTCTTT.

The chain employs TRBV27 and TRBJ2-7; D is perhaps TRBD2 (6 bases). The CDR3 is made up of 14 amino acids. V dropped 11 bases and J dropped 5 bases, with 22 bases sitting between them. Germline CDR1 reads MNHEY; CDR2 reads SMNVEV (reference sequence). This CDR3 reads CARTRGALGNEQYF. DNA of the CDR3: TGTGCCCGCACGCGCGGGGCTTTAGGAAACGAGCAGTACTTC.

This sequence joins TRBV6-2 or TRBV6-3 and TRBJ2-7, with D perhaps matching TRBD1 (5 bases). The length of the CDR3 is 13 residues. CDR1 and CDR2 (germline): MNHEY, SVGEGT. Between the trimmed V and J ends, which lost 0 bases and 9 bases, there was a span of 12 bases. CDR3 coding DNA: TGTGCCAGCAGTTACTCGACCAGGGCCTGGCAGTACTTC. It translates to CASSYSTRAWQYF.

Here the CDR3 reads CASSLLSQGNTEAFF. Written as DNA, the CDR3 is TGCGCCAGCAGCTTGCTAAGTCAGGGGAACACTGAAGCTTTCTTT. The rearrangement links TRBV5-1 to TRBJ1-1, with D tentatively TRBD1 (5 bases). CDR1 and CDR2 (germline): SGHRS, YFSETQ. Trimming cost V 1 base and J 1 base, with 11 bases left between them. The CDR3 runs 15 residues. Full variable domain (remainder filled in from reference TRBV5-1 and TRBJ1-1): KAGVTQTPRYLIKTRGQQVTLSCSPISGHRSVSWYQQTPGQGLQFLFEYFSETQRNKGNFPGRFSGRQFSNSRSEMNVSTLELGDSALYLCASSLLSQGNTEAFFGQGTRLTVV.

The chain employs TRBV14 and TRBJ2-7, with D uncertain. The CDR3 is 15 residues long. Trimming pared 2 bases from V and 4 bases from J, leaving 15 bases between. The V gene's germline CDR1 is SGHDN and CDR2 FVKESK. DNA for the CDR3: TGTGCCAGCAGCCAATTCTCGAGTACAAAGTACGAGCAGTACTTC. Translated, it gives CASSQFSSTKYEQYF.

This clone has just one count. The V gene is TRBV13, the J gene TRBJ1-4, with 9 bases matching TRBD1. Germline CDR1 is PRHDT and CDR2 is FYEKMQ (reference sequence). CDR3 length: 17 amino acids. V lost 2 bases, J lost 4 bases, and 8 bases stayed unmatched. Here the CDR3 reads CASSLFMGQGRNEKLFF. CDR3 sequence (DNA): TGTGCCAGCAGCTTATTCATGGGACAGGGCCGTAATGAAAAACTGTTTTTT.

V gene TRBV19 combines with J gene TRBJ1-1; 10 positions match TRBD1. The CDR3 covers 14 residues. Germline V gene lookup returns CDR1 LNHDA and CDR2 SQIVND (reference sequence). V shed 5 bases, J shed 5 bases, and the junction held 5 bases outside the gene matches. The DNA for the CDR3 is TGTGCCAGTAGTGTCGGGACAGGGGAAACTGAAGCTTTCTTT. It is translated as CASSVGTGETEAFF.

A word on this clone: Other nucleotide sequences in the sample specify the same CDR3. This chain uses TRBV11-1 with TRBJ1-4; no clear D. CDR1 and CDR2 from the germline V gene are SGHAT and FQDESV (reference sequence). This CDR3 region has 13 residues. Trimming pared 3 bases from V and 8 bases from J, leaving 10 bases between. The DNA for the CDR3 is TGTGCCAGCAGCTTTCAAGTCCGGGAAAAACTGTTTTTT. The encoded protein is CASSFQVREKLFF. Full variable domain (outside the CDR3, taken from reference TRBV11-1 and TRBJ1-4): EAEVAQSPRYKITEKSQAVAFWCDPISGHATLYWYRQILGQGPELLVQFQDESVVDDSQLPKDRFSAERLKGVDSTLKIQPAELGDSAMYLCASSFQVREKLFFGSGTQLSVL.

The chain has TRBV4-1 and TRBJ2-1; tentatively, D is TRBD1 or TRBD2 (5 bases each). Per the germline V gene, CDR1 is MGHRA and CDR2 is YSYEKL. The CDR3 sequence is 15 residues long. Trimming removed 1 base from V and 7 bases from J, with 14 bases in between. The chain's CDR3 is CASSQGGSFANEQFF. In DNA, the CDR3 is TGCGCCAGCAGCCAAGGGGGGAGTTTCGCGAATGAGCAGTTCTTC.

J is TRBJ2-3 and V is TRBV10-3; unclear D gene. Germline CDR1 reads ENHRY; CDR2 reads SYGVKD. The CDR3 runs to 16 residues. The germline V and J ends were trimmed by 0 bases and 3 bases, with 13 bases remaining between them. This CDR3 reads CAISESGLTITDTQYF. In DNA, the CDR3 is TGTGCCATCAGTGAGTCCGGATTAACGATTACAGATACGCAGTATTTT.

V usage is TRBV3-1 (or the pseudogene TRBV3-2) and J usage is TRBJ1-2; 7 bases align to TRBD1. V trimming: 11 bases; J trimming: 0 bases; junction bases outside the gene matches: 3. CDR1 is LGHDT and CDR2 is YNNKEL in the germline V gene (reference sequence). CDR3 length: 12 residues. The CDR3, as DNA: TGTGCCGCAGGGGGTTCTAACTATGGCTACACCTTC. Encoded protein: CAAGGSNYGYTF.

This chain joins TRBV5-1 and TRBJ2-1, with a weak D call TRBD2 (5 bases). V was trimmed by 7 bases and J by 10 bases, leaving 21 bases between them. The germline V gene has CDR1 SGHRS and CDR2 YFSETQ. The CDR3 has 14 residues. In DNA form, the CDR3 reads TGCGCCAGCGGGGTCACGGTCGGAGGAAACGAGCAGTTCTTC. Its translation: CASGVTVGGNEQFF.

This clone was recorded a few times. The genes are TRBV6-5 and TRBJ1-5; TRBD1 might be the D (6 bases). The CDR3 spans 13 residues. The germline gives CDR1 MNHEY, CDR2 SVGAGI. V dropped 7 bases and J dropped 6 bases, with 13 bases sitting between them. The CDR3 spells CASKQGSGQPQHF. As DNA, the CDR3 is TGTGCCAGCAAACAGGGATCGGGTCAGCCCCAGCATTTT.

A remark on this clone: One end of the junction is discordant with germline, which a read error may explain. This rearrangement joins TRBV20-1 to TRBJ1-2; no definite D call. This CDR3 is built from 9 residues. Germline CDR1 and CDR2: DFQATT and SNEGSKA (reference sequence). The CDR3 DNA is TGCAGTGCTAGAGTCCTTCTCCTATTC. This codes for CSARVLLLF.

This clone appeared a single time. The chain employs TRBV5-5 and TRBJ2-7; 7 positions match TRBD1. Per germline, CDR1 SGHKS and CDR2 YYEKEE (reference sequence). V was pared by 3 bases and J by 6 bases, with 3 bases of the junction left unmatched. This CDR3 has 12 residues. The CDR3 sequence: CASSWDSGEQYF. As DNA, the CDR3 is TGTGCCAGCAGCTGGGACAGTGGCGAGCAGTACTTC.

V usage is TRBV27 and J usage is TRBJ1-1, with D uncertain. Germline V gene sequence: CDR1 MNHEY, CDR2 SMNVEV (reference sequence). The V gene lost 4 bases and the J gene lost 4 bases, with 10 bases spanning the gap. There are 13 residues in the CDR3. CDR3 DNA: TGTGCCAGCAGTTATCGCCGCGGCACTGAAGCTTTCTTT. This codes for CASSYRRGTEAFF.